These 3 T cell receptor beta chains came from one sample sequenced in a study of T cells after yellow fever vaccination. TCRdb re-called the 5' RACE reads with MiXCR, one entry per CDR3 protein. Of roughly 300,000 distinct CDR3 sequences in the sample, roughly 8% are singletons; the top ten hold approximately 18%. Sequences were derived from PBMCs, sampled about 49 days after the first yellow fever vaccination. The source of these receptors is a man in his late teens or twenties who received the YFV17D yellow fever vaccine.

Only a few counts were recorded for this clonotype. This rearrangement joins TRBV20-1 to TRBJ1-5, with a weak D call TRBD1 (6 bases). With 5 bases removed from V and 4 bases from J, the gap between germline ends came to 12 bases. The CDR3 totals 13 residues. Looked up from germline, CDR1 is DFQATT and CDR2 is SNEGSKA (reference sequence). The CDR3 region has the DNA TGCAGTGCTGCTCAGGGGATAAATCAGCCCCAGCATTTT. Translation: CSAAQGINQPQHF.

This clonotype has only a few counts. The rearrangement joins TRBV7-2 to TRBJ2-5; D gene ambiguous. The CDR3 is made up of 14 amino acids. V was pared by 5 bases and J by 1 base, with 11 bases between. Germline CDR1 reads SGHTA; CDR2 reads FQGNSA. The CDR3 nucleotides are TGTGCCAGCAGCAGTCCTTTTCCCCAAGAGACCCAGTACTTC. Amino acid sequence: CASSSPFPQETQYF.

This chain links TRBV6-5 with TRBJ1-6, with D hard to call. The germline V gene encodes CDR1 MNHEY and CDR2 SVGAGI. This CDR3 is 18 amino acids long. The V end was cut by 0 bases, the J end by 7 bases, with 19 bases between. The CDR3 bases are TGTGCCAGCAGTTACTCGATCGGGCAGGCCCGGATGAATTCACCCCTCCACTTT. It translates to CASSYSIGQARMNSPLHF.